This is a list of T cell receptor beta chains from one sample in a study of shared clonotypes between healthy human individuals. Profiled with immunoSEQ multiplex PCR; TCRdb holds only in-frame clones, not every one. The data show roughly 1 million clones, roughly 75% seen once. Sequenced material: memory CD4+ T cells sorted from blood. Receptors originate from a man younger than 35 in good health. CDR3s include the opening cysteine and the closing phenylalanine or tryptophan. A D gene is named only where the DNA matches it firmly. Only part of the rows carry a size: once, few, many, or a class if the clone is expanded.

CDR3 DNA	CDR3 protein	D gene	V gene	clone size	CDR3 length	J gene
TGCGCCAGCAGCTTGTCGGCTAATTCCGAGGGAAAACTGTTTTTT	CASSLSANSEGKLFF	-	TRBV5-1	-	15	TRBJ1-4
TGCGCCAGCAGTGATGTAGGCGAGCAGTACTTC	CASSDVGEQYF	-	TRBV10-2	-	11	TRBJ2-7
TGCGCCAGCAGGACGACTAGGGGGACCTACAATGAGCAGTTCTTC	CASRTTRGTYNEQFF	-	TRBV10-2	-	15	TRBJ2-1
TGTGCCAGCAGCACGGGGGCAGGGGAGACCCAGTACTTC	CASSTGAGETQYF	-	TRBV7-9	-	13	TRBJ2-5
TGTGCCAGCAGCCAAGACCTATGGAATGAGCAGTTCTTC	CASSQDLWNEQFF	-	TRBV4-2	-	13	TRBJ2-1
TGTGCCAGCACCAGGGAACTCCTTAGAGAGCAGTTCTTC	CASTRELLREQFF	-	TRBV6-1	-	13	TRBJ2-1
TGTGCCACCAGCAGGGACGATTCACCCCTCCACTTT	CATSRDDSPLHF	-	TRBV15	-	12	TRBJ1-6
TGTGCCAGCAGCGCTTATTCCCGTGGCTACACCTTC	CASSAYSRGYTF	-	TRBV7-8	-	12	TRBJ1-2
TGTGCCAGCAAAGAAATCGGGGGGCAGAACACTGAAGCTTTCTTT	CASKEIGGQNTEAFF	-	TRBV6-4	-	15	TRBJ1-1
TGTGCCAGCAGTTTATCGTTTTTGGAGACCCAGTACTTC	CASSLSFLETQYF	-	TRBV28	-	13	TRBJ2-5
TGTGCCAGCACTCACGGGACTAGTCTGTTCTTC	CASTHGTSLFF	TRBD2	TRBV6-5	-	11	TRBJ2-1
TGTGCCAGCCGGGGACAGGGGCATGAAAAACTGTTTTTT	CASRGQGHEKLFF	TRBD1	TRBV18	-	13	TRBJ1-4
TGTGCCAGCAGCCCGACAGGACTCCACGAGCAGTACTTC	CASSPTGLHEQYF	-	TRBV7-2	-	13	TRBJ2-7
TGTGCCAGCAGCAGAGGTCAGGGCGGGAACACTGAAGCTTTCTTT	CASSRGQGGNTEAFF	-	TRBV7-9	-	15	TRBJ1-1
TGTGCCTGGAGTTCCCCGGTCTGGCAGTTCTTC	CAWSSPVWQFF	-	TRBV30	-	11	TRBJ2-1
TGTGCCGTGGTAGCGGGGGCCCCAGTCGACGAGCAGTACTTC	CAVVAGAPVDEQYF	TRBD2	TRBV6-1	-	14	TRBJ2-7
TGCGCCAGCAGCCAGACAGGGAATACAGATACGCAGTATTTT	CASSQTGNTDTQYF	TRBD1	TRBV5-1	-	14	TRBJ2-3
TGCGCCAGCAGCGTGGGGACGTACGAAAAACTGTTTTTT	CASSVGTYEKLFF	-	TRBV5-1	-	13	TRBJ1-4
TGTGCCAGCTCACCGCCCGAGACTAGCGGGAGGGGCGAGCAGTACTTC	CASSPPETSGRGEQYF	TRBD2	TRBV18	-	16	TRBJ2-7
TGTGCCAGCAGCCCCATAGCCAAAAACATTCAGTACTTC	CASSPIAKNIQYF	-	TRBV11-2	-	13	TRBJ2-4
TGTGCCAGCACTACTAGCGGGGGGGCCACAGATACGCAGTATTTT	CASTTSGGATDTQYF	TRBD2	TRBV2	-	15	TRBJ2-3
TGCGCCAGCAGCATGACTAGCTCCTACAATGAGCAGTTCTTC	CASSMTSSYNEQFF	-	TRBV5-1	-	14	TRBJ2-1
TGTGCCAGCAGCTCCGGAGGGGGGGTTGAGCAGTACTTC	CASSSGGGVEQYF	-	TRBV7-2	-	13	TRBJ2-7
TGTGCCAGCAGTGCGGGACTCGGTTATTCACCCCTCCACTTT	CASSAGLGYSPLHF	-	TRBV28	-	14	TRBJ1-6
TGTGCCAGCAGTGAACAGACAGGATCCTACGAGCAGTACTTC	CASSEQTGSYEQYF	-	TRBV6-1	-	14	TRBJ2-7
TGTGCCAGCAGTCGTGGGGACAGGGCCAATTCACCCCTCCACTTT	CASSRGDRANSPLHF	TRBD1	TRBV28	-	15	TRBJ1-6
TGTGCCACCTCCCCGGGCAGGGGCGGGGAGACCCAGTACTTC	CATSPGRGGETQYF	-	TRBV19	-	14	TRBJ2-5
TGCGCCAGCAGCTTGGAAGGGGACAGGGTCACAGATACGCAGTATTTT	CASSLEGDRVTDTQYF	TRBD1	TRBV5-1	-	16	TRBJ2-3
TGTGCCAGCAGCCTCCCCTACTCGGCAGCTAAAGACACCTTC	CASSLPYSAAKDTF	-	TRBV5-4	-	14	TRBJ1-2
TGTGCCAGCAGCCCCGATGGGGATAATTCACCCCTCCACTTT	CASSPDGDNSPLHF	-	TRBV7-9	-	14	TRBJ1-6
TGTGCCATCAGTTCTGGGGGGGCAGCCAGGGCTTTCTTT	CAISSGGAARAFF	-	TRBV10-3	-	13	TRBJ1-1
TGTGCCAGCGCGGAGGGAGGGCCCGCCGGGGAGCTGTTTTTT	CASAEGGPAGELFF	TRBD2	TRBV6-5	-	14	TRBJ2-2
TGTGCCATCAGATCCGGGACTAGCGGCTCCTACGAGCAGTACTTC	CAIRSGTSGSYEQYF	TRBD2	TRBV10-3	once	15	TRBJ2-7
TGTGCCTGGAGTGTACGTTACACTGAAGCTTTCTTT	CAWSVRYTEAFF	-	TRBV30	-	12	TRBJ1-1
TGCGCCAGCAGCTTGGCGGGCCCTCCTAACAATGAGCAGTTCTTC	CASSLAGPPNNEQFF	-	TRBV5-1	once	15	TRBJ2-1
TGTGCCAGCAGCCCCGTCCAGACAGGGGTCGGCTACACCTTC	CASSPVQTGVGYTF	TRBD1	TRBV7-9	-	14	TRBJ1-2
TGTGCCAGCAGCTTAGCCAGGACAGGGGGTCCCGAGACCCAGTACTTC	CASSLARTGGPETQYF	TRBD1	TRBV7-9	-	16	TRBJ2-5
TGTGCCAGCTCACCACCCGGTCAGCCAAGTGGTCATGGCTACACCTTC	CASSPPGQPSGHGYTF	-	TRBV18	-	16	TRBJ1-2